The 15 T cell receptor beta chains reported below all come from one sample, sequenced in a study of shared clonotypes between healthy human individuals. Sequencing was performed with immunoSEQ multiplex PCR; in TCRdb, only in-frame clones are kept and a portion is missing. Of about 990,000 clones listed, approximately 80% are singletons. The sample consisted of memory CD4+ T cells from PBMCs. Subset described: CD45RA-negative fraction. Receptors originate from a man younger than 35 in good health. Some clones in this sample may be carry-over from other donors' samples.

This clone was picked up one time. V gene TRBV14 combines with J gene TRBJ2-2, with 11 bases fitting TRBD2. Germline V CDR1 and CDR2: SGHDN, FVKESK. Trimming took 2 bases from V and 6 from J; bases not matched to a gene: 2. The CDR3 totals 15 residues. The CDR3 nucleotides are TGTGCCAGCAGCCAATATAGCGGGAGGGCCGGGGAGCTGTTTTTT. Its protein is CASSQYSGRAGELFF.

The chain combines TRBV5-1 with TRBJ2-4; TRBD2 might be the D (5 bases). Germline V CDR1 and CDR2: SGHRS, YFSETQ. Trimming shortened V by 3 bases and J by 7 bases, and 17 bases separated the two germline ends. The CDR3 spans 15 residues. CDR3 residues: CASSWPTGDVNIQYF. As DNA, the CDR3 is TGCGCCAGCAGCTGGCCCACCGGGGATGTGAACATTCAGTACTTC.

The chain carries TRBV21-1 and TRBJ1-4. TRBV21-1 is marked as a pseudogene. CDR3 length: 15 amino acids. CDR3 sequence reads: CASSATPGAGEKLFF. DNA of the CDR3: TGTGCCAGCAGTGCGACGCCGGGGGCGGGGGAAAAACTGTTTTTT.

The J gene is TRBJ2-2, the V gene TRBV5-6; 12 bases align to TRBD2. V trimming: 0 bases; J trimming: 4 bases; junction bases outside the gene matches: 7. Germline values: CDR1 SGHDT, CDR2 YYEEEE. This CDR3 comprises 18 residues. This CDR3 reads CASSLERVLAGGTGELFF. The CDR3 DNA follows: TGTGCCAGCAGCTTGGAACGTGTACTAGCGGGAGGCACCGGGGAGCTGTTTTTT.

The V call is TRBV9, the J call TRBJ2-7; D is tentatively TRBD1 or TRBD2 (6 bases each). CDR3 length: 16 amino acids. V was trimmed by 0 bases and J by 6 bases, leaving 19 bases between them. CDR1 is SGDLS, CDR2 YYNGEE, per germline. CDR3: CASSVGVGGPEGEQYF. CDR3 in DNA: TGTGCCAGCAGCGTAGGAGTAGGGGGGCCCGAAGGCGAGCAGTACTTC.

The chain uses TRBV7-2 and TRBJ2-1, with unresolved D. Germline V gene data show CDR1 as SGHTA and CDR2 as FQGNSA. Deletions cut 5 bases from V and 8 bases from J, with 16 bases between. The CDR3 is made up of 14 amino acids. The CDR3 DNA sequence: TGTGCCAGCAGCCTCCCGACCCTAGTTTATGAGCAGTTCTTC. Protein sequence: CASSLPTLVYEQFF. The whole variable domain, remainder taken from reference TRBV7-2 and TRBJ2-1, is GAGVSQSPSNKVTEKGKDVELRCDPISGHTALYWYRQSLGQGLEFLIYFQGNSAPDKSGLPSDRFSAERTGGSVSTLTIQRTQQEDSAVYLCASSLPTLVYEQFFGPGTRLTVL.

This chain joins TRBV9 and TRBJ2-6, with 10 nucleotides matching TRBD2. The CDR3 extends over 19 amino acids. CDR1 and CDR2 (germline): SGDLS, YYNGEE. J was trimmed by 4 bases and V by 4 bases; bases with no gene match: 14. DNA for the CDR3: TGTGCCAGCAGCCCAACGTTTCAAGCGGGAGGGACCGGGGCCAACGTCCTGACTTTC. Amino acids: CASSPTFQAGGTGANVLTF.

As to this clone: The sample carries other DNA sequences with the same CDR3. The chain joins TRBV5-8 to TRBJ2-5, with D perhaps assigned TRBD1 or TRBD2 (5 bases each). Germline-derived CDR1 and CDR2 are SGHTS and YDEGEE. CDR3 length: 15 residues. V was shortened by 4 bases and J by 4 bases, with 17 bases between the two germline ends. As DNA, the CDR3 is TGTGCCAGCAGCGATAGGGGCCGGGGTACAGAGACCCAGTACTTC. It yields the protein CASSDRGRGTETQYF.

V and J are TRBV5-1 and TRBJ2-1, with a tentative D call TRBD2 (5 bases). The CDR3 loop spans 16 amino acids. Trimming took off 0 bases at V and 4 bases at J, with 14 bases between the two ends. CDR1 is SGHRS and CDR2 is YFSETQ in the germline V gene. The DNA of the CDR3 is TGCGCCAGCAGCTTGGCCCTAGGACTGGGGTACAATGAGCAGTTCTTC. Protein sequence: CASSLALGLGYNEQFF. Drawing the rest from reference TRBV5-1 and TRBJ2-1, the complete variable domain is KAGVTQTPRYLIKTRGQQVTLSCSPISGHRSVSWYQQTPGQGLQFLFEYFSETQRNKGNFPGRFSGRQFSNSRSEMNVSTLELGDSALYLCASSLALGLGYNEQFFGPGTRLTVL.

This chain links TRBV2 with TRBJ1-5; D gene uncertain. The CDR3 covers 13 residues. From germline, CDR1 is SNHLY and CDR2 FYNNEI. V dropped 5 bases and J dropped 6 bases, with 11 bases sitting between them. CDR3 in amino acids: CASSSETSQPQHF. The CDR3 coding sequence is TGTGCCAGCAGTTCCGAAACAAGTCAGCCCCAGCATTTT.

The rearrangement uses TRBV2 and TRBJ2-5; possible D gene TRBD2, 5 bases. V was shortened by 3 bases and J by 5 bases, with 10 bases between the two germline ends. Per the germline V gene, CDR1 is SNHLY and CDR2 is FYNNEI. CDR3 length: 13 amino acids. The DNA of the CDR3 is TGTGCCAGCAGTGACTTTCGAGGGGAGACCCAGTACTTC. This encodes CASSDFRGETQYF.

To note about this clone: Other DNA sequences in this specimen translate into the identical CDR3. CDR3 bases: TGTGCCAGCAGCGTGACAGGGGATCAGCCCCAGCATTTT. It encodes CASSVTGDQPQHF. The V gene is TRBV9, the J gene TRBJ1-5; 8 nucleotides align to TRBD1. The ends lost 2 bases at V and 5 bases at J; junction bases unmatched: 0. The CDR3 is 13 amino acids. The V gene's germline CDR1 is SGDLS and CDR2 YYNGEE.

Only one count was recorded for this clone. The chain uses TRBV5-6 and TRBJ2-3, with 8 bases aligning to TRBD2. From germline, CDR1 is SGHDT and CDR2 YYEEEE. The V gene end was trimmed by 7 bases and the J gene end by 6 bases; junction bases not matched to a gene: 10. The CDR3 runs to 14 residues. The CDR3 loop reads CASGSRAGGDTQYF. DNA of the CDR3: TGTGCCAGCGGATCGAGGGCGGGAGGCGATACGCAGTATTTT.

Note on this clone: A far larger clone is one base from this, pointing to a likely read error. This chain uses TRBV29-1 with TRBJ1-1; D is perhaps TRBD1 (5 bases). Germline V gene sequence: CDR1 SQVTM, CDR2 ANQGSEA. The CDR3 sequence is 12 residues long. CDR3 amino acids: CSVSEGNTKAFF. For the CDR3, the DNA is TGCAGCGTATCCGAGGGGAACACTAAAGCTTTCTTT. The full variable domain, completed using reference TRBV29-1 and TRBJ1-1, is SAVISQKPSRDICQRGTSLTIQCQVDSQVTMMFWYRQQPGQSLTLIATANQGSEATYESGFVIDKFPISRPNLTFSTLTVSNMSPEDSSIYLCSVSEGNTKAFFGQGTRLTVV.

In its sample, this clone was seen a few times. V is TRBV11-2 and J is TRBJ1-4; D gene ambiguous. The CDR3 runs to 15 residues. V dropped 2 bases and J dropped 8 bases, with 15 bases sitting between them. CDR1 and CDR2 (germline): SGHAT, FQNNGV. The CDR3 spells CASSLRGRDGEKLFF. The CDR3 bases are TGTGCCAGCAGCTTACGAGGGAGGGATGGGGAAAAACTGTTTTTT.